This T cell receptor beta chain was identified in a study of T cell repertoires in cytomegalovirus infection. Study information: Matching HLA type and CMV infection were both indicated by public TCR beta signatures. The study's findings and limits: Adding up the frequency of public TCR beta families identified people who carried CMV plus the relevant HLA. HLA-C-restricted CMV-specific TCR beta clonotypes were dominant in the ex vivo response.

This clonotype was seen ten or more times. Its cognate antigen is unknown. TCRdb re-derived calls from the reads in MiXCR, one entry per CDR3 protein. The repertoire holds tens of thousands of distinct CDR3 sequences, about 4% seen once, with under 25% in the top ten. The CDR3 contains 16 residues. After removal of 1 base from V and 10 bases from J, the junction contained 13 bases not matched to a gene. The germline V gene encodes CDR1 SGHTA and CDR2 FQGNSA. This rearrangement joins TRBV7-2 to TRBJ2-1; 7 bases are shared with TRBD2. This clonotype was obtained from a human donor in good health (CMV status not recorded). Some clones in this sample may be carry-over from other donors' samples. The sample was PBMCs. In DNA form, the CDR3 reads TGTGCCAGCAGCTTAGATTTAACTAGCGCGAGAGAGGAGCAGTTCTTC. Residues: CASSLDLTSAREEQFF.